The 31 T cell receptor beta chains listed next were all sequenced from one sample in a study of molecular identifiers for immune sequencing clone quantification. MiXCR, applied by TCRdb to the PCR reads, yields one record per CDR3 protein. In the table there are about 640,000 distinct CDR3 sequences, nearly 20% of which are singletons. The sequenced sample consisted of naive CD8+ T cells from blood, with Jurkat cell RNA spiked in. As to subset: FACS-sorted CD8+CD4-CCR7+CD45RA+ naive T cells. These TCRs come from a human donor in good health. Some libraries in this study had Jurkat cell RNA spiked in.

This clonotype came up once. This may stem from a read error, because a much larger clone lies one nucleotide away. The chain links TRBV13 to TRBJ1-1; D gene unclear. Trimming took 1 base from V and 1 from J, leaving 13 bases between them. In germline, CDR1 is PRHDT, CDR2 FYEKMQ (reference sequence). The CDR3 has 16 residues. CDR3 region: CASSLALVGPNTEAFF. Here the CDR3 DNA reads TGTGCCAGCAGCTTAGCGTTGGTCGGCCCGAACACTGAAGCTTTCTTT.

Only a few counts were recorded for this clonotype. A much more abundant neighbour one base away suggests this may be a read error. No conserved phenylalanine or tryptophan is present at the end of the CDR3, so a read error is the likely explanation. The genes are TRBV29-1 and TRBJ1-1; D uncertain. CDR3 length equals 10 residues. V was trimmed by 6 bases and J by 8 bases, leaving 10 bases between them. The germline V gene encodes CDR1 SQVTM and CDR2 ANQGSEA. The CDR3 loop is CSVAVNEAFL. Here the CDR3 DNA reads TGCAGCGTGGCCGTAAACGAAGCTTTCCTT.

The chain carries TRBV7-9 and TRBJ2-7; maybe TRBD2 (5 bases). Trimming removed 5 bases at V and 0 bases at J, with 14 bases between. CDR1 and CDR2 from the germline V gene are SEHNR and FQNEAQ (reference sequence). The CDR3 consists of 15 residues. The CDR3 bases are TGTGCCAGCAGCCGTAACCGGGATCCCTCCTACGAGCAGTACTTC. Its protein product is CASSRNRDPSYEQYF.

A word on this clonotype: Mismatch with germline at one junction end may stem from a read error. The chain carries TRBV14 and TRBJ2-3; 12 bases agree with TRBD2. The germline V gene has CDR1 SGHDN and CDR2 FVKESK. This CDR3 is 20 amino acids long. CDR3 in amino acids: CASSQLFNKGLAGNSDAQYF. Here the CDR3 DNA reads TGTGCCAGCAGCCAATTATTCAACAAAGGACTAGCGGGAAACTCAGATGCGCAGTATTTT.

This clonotype was observed many times. The rearrangement joins TRBV24-1 to TRBJ1-1; 10 nucleotides match TRBD1. Germline trimming cut 9 bases from V and 0 bases from J; bases unmatched to any gene: 6. The CDR3 is 15 amino acids. Per the germline V gene, CDR1 is KGHDR and CDR2 is SFDVKD. This CDR3 reads CATRGTGAMNTEAFF. The CDR3 region has the DNA TGTGCCACCCGCGGGACAGGGGCCATGAACACTGAAGCTTTCTTT.

This sequence joins TRBV6-2 or TRBV6-3 and TRBJ1-5; possible D gene TRBD1, 6 bases. CDR1 and CDR2 from the germline V gene are MNHEY and SVGEGT. The CDR3 loop spans 20 amino acids. V was clipped by 2 bases and J by 6 bases, with 29 bases between them. CDR3 DNA sequence: TGTGCCAGCAGTTACACAGGGAGTTTCTGTTCAGGAGGGGGAGGTCAGCCCCAGCATTTT. It yields the protein CASSYTGSFCSGGGGQPQHF.

Ten or more counts support this clonotype. The chain couples TRBV4-1 to TRBJ2-5; D gene uncertain. This CDR3 region has 15 residues. The germline gives CDR1 MGHRA, CDR2 YSYEKL. V dropped 4 bases and J dropped 2 bases, with 14 bases sitting between them. In nucleotides, the CDR3 is TGCGCCAGCAGCCCAAGCGAGGACGGTCAAGAGACCCAGTACTTC. Its protein is CASSPSEDGQETQYF.

This chain joins TRBV4-1 and TRBJ2-1; TRBD1 matches 10 bases. Germline V gene lookup returns CDR1 MGHRA and CDR2 YSYEKL. Trimming cost V 3 bases and J 8 bases; bases outside gene matches: 4. The CDR3 totals 14 residues. The CDR3 nucleotides read TGCGCCAGCAGCCACAGACAGGGGGCGTATGAGCAGTTCTTC. This encodes CASSHRQGAYEQFF.

This clonotype was recorded at least ten times. This rearrangement joins TRBV30 to TRBJ2-3; weak D call: TRBD1 (5 bases). V was pared by 3 bases and J by 3 bases, with 13 bases between. The CDR3 sequence is 14 residues long. Germline CDR1 is GTSNPN and CDR2 is SVGIG (reference sequence). In nucleotides, the CDR3 is TGTGCCTGGAGCCTAAGCAGGGTTACAGATACGCAGTATTTT. It specifies CAWSLSRVTDTQYF.

This sequence joins TRBV6-6 and TRBJ1-1; D is uncertain. The germline V gene has CDR1 MNHNY and CDR2 SVGAGI (reference sequence). CDR3 length equals 17 residues. Trimming pared 5 bases from V and 0 bases from J, leaving 19 bases between. The CDR3 coding sequence is TGTGCCAGCAGTCCCTACGGACGAGGGATAATGAACACTGAAGCTTTCTTT. Protein sequence: CASSPYGRGIMNTEAFF.

This clonotype was seen ten or more times. The chain combines TRBV30 with TRBJ1-2; the D is unclear. Germline V lookup: CDR1 GTSNPN, CDR2 SVGIG (reference sequence). The CDR3 totals 13 residues. V was shortened by 2 bases and J by 2 bases, with 9 bases between the two germline ends. The CDR3 coding sequence is TGTGCCTGGAGTCCTGAGGAAAACTATGGCTACACCTTC. This encodes CAWSPEENYGYTF. The complete variable domain, with remaining parts taken from reference TRBV30 and TRBJ1-2, reads SQTIHQWPATLVQPVGSPLSLECTVEGTSNPNLYWYRQAAGRGLQLLFYSVGIGQISSEVPQNLSASRPQDRQFILSSKKLLLSDSGFYLCAWSPEENYGYTFGSGTRLTVV.

As for this clonotype: At one end the junction does not follow the germline gene, possibly because of a read error. The rearrangement uses TRBV6-6 and TRBJ1-4; D is unclear. Per the germline V gene, CDR1 is MNHNY and CDR2 is SVGAGI (reference sequence). The CDR3 length is 15 residues. The CDR3 is CASSYHGDTNEKPFF. Written as DNA, the CDR3 is TGTGCCAGCAGTTATCATGGGGATACTAATGAAAAACCGTTTTTT.

Of note for this clonotype: One end of the junction varies from germline; a read error may be responsible. This rearrangement joins TRBV27 to TRBJ1-1; no definite D call. This CDR3 spans 17 amino acids. In germline, CDR1 is MNHEY, CDR2 SMNVEV (reference sequence). Written as DNA, the CDR3 is TGTGCCAGCCGTTTGACCCTGGACTGGAAGCTGAACACTGAAGCTTTCTTT. Amino acids: CASRLTLDWKLNTEAFF.

This clonotype was seen a handful of times. This rearrangement joins TRBV9 to TRBJ2-1; possible D gene TRBD2, 5 bases. Trimming shortened V by 7 bases and J by 9 bases, and 20 bases separated the two germline ends. CDR3 length: 14 amino acids. Germline CDR1 and CDR2: SGDLS and YYNGEE. CDR3 nucleotide sequence: TGTGCCAGCCAGCAGGAGGATGGCGTAGGTGAGCAGTTCTTC. This encodes CASQQEDGVGEQFF.

Turning to this clonotype: This sequence may be a read error, since a much larger clone differs from it by one base. The V and J genes are TRBV4-1 and TRBJ1-2; D uncertain. Germline values: CDR1 MGHRA, CDR2 YSYEKL. The CDR3 runs to 14 residues. Deletions cut 3 bases from V and 7 bases from J, with 15 bases between. The CDR3 is CASSHERMASGYTF. The CDR3 coding sequence is TGCGCCAGCAGCCATGAAAGGATGGCTTCTGGCTACACCTTC.

This clonotype was picked up a small number of times. This chain connects TRBV7-2 to TRBJ2-7; D might be TRBD2 (6 bases). The CDR3 has 16 amino acids. Germline CDR1 and CDR2: SGHTA and FQGNSA. V was cut by 2 bases and J by 0 bases, with 14 bases left in between. The CDR3 reads CASSLREEGPSYEQYF. CDR3 coding DNA: TGTGCCAGCAGCTTAAGGGAGGAGGGCCCCTCCTACGAGCAGTACTTC.

This clonotype was found many times. The genes are TRBV4-1 and TRBJ1-1, with D perhaps TRBD1 (6 bases). CDR1 is MGHRA and CDR2 is YSYEKL in the germline V gene. The length of the CDR3 is 15 residues. Trimming shortened V by 0 bases and J by 7 bases, and 15 bases separated the two germline ends. The CDR3 region is CASSQEPAGGNEAFF. The CDR3 DNA reads as TGCGCCAGCAGCCAAGAGCCCGCTGGGGGCAATGAAGCTTTCTTT.

The chain uses TRBV6-2 or TRBV6-3 and TRBJ2-7, with D perhaps given as TRBD1 or TRBD2 (5 bases each). CDR1 is MNHEY and CDR2 is SVGEGT in the germline V gene. The V end was cut by 7 bases, the J end by 2 bases, with 21 bases between. The CDR3 sequence is 16 residues long. This CDR3 reads CASTKGRLSFTYEQYF. CDR3 DNA: TGTGCCAGCACCAAGGGACGGCTATCGTTCACCTACGAGCAGTACTTC.

At least ten counts were recorded for this clonotype. The rearrangement uses TRBV4-1 and TRBJ2-7; D is unclear. Trimming took off 0 bases at V and 4 bases at J, with 4 bases between the two ends. CDR1 and CDR2 from the germline V gene are MGHRA and YSYEKL. CDR3 length equals 12 residues. The CDR3 region is CASSQDQYEQYF. The DNA of the CDR3 is TGCGCCAGCAGCCAAGATCAATACGAGCAGTACTTC.

This clonotype has at least ten counts. The chain recombines TRBV6-2 or TRBV6-3 with TRBJ2-7, with 15 bases matching TRBD2. The trim removed 2 bases at V and 4 bases at J, leaving 9 bases unmatched. The CDR3 loop spans 18 amino acids. The V gene's germline CDR1 is MNHEY and CDR2 SVGEGT. The CDR3 here is CASSYTGTSGGPGYEQYF. The CDR3, as DNA: TGTGCCAGCAGTTACACCGGGACTAGCGGGGGGCCAGGATACGAGCAGTACTTC.

This clonotype was recorded many times. The chain is built from TRBV28 and TRBJ1-5; tentative D call: TRBD1 (5 bases). Deletions cut 2 bases from V and 6 bases from J, with 11 bases between. The CDR3 loop spans 14 amino acids. The germline gives CDR1 MDHEN, CDR2 SYDVKM. The CDR3 DNA is TGTGCCAGCAGTTTAGGTGTGGGGCGTCAGCCCCAGCATTTT. Translated, it gives CASSLGVGRQPQHF.

The chain links TRBV28 to TRBJ2-2, with D tentatively TRBD1 or TRBD2 (6 bases each). From germline, CDR1 is MDHEN and CDR2 SYDVKM. V dropped 8 bases and J dropped 5 bases, with 21 bases sitting between them. CDR3 length: 16 amino acids. The CDR3, as DNA: TGTGCCAGCGGGGGGTGGGGGCTAGCCGAGACCGGGGAGCTGTTTTTT. This translates into CASGGWGLAETGELFF.

As concerns this clonotype: Since a much larger clone is just one base distant, this may be a read error. The chain joins TRBV27 to TRBJ1-2; D gene unclear. This CDR3 spans 15 amino acids. CDR1 MNHEY and CDR2 SMNVEV come from the germline V gene (reference sequence). The CDR3 coding sequence is TGTGCCAGCAGTTTAAAGGGCTCACTTAGCTATGGCTACGCCTTC. Translated: CASSLKGSLSYGYAF.

This chain joins TRBV5-6 and TRBJ2-3; D is tentatively TRBD1 or TRBD2 (5 bases each). CDR3 size: 15 residues. Trimming took 6 bases from V and 0 from J, leaving 14 bases between them. Germline lookup yields CDR1 SGHDT and CDR2 YYEEEE. As DNA, the CDR3 is TGTGCCAGCAACGAGTGGGGCGGGAGCACAGATACGCAGTATTTT. It translates to CASNEWGGSTDTQYF.

About this clonotype itself: This may come from a read error, since a much larger clone is one base off. J is TRBJ1-2 and V is TRBV6-1; maybe TRBD1 (5 bases). The CDR3 contains 15 residues. Germline V gives CDR1 MNHNS, CDR2 SASEGT. The CDR3 region is CASTFTGQANYGCTF. The CDR3 DNA follows: TGTGCCAGCACCTTTACAGGTCAAGCTAACTATGGCTGCACCTTC.

This clonotype was observed many times. The chain employs TRBV29-1 and TRBJ2-1, with D possibly being TRBD1 or TRBD2 (5 bases each). V lost 3 bases and J lost 4, with 19 bases in between. Looked up from germline, CDR1 is SQVTM and CDR2 is ANQGSEA. The CDR3 runs to 16 residues. CDR3 loop: CSVEGSQGTNYNEQFF. For the CDR3, the DNA is TGCAGCGTTGAGGGGAGCCAGGGTACGAATTACAATGAGCAGTTCTTC.

A few counts support this clonotype. The chain links TRBV3-1 to TRBJ1-2; 8 nucleotides line up with TRBD1. The CDR3 spans 17 residues. Trimming removed 3 bases from V and 0 bases from J; junction bases left unmatched: 9. Germline loops: CDR1 LGHDT, CDR2 YNNKEL (reference sequence). CDR3: CASSQSRQGATNYGYTF. The CDR3 DNA follows: TGTGCCAGCAGCCAGTCTCGGCAGGGGGCAACTAACTATGGCTACACCTTC.

Details on this clonotype: At one end the junction does not follow the germline gene, possibly because of a read error. The chain links TRBV20-1 to TRBJ2-1; D ambiguous. CDR1 DFQATT and CDR2 SNEGSKA come from the germline V gene (reference sequence). CDR3 length: 14 residues. CDR3 in DNA: TGCAGTGCTTCGGAGCCCCAGTACTACAGTGAGCAGTTCTTC. Translation gives CSASEPQYYSEQFF.

Of note for this clonotype: This could be a read error, since a much larger clone is one nucleotide away. Without the conserved terminal phenylalanine or tryptophan, this CDR3 likely stems from a read error. In DNA, the CDR3 is TGTGCCAGCGGCCACGGGTTCTACGAGCAGTACCTC. Translation gives CASGHGFYEQYL. V and J are TRBV14 and TRBJ2-7; no reliable D call. The V gene's germline CDR1 is SGHDN and CDR2 FVKESK. The CDR3 covers 12 residues.

About this clonotype itself: The junction shows a germline mismatch at one end, possibly a read error. The chain links TRBV12-3 or TRBV12-4 to TRBJ2-2, with D maybe TRBD2 (6 bases). The CDR3 runs to 12 residues. The CDR3 spells CASSSNTGGLFF. CDR3 DNA: TGTGCCAGCAGCTCCAACACCGGGGGGCTGTTTTTT.

The chain recombines TRBV4-3 with TRBJ1-4; D may be TRBD1 (6 bases). Trimming took off 4 bases at V and 8 bases at J, with 20 bases between the two ends. There are 16 residues in the CDR3. The germline CDR1 and CDR2 sequences are LGHNA and YSLEER. The CDR3 DNA reads TGCGCCAGCAGCCGAGATTGGCTGCAGGGGCGGGAAAAACTGTTTTTT. It specifies CASSRDWLQGREKLFF.